This TCR beta chain was sequenced in a study of shared clonotypes between healthy human individuals. The naive CD8 fraction comprised CD45RO-negative cells positively selected for CCR7 and excluded terminally differentiated effector memory CD45RA+ cells. The CDR3 length is 11 residues. Germline loops: CDR1 MNHNS, CDR2 SASEGT. The protocol was immunoSEQ multiplex PCR, while the TCRdb copy is restricted to in-frame clones and leaves out a portion. The sample has 500,000 to 700,000 clones; approximately 95% are singletons. Sequenced sample: naive CD8+ T cells sorted from blood. The sequence came from a woman aged 30 to 39 in good health. The chain is built from TRBV6-1 and TRBJ2-5; D gene uncertain. The CDR3 loop is CASWGEETQYF. In nucleotides, the CDR3 is TGTGCGAGCTGGGGTGAAGAGACCCAGTACTTC.